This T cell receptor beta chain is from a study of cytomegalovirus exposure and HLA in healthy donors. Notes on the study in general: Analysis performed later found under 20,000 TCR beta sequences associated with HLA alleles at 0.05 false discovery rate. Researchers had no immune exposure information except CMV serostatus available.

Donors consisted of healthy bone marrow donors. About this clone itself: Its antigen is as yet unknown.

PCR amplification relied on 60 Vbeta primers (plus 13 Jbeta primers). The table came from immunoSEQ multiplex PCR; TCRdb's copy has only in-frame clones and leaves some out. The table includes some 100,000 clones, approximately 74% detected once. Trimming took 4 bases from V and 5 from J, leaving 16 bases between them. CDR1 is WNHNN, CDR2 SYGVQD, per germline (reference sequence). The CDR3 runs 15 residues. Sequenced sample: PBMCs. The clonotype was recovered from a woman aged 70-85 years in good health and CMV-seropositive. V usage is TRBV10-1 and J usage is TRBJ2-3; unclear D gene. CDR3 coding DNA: TGCGCCAGCAGTGCCGATGCGCCCGCCGGAGATACGCAGTATTTT. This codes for CASSADAPAGDTQYF.